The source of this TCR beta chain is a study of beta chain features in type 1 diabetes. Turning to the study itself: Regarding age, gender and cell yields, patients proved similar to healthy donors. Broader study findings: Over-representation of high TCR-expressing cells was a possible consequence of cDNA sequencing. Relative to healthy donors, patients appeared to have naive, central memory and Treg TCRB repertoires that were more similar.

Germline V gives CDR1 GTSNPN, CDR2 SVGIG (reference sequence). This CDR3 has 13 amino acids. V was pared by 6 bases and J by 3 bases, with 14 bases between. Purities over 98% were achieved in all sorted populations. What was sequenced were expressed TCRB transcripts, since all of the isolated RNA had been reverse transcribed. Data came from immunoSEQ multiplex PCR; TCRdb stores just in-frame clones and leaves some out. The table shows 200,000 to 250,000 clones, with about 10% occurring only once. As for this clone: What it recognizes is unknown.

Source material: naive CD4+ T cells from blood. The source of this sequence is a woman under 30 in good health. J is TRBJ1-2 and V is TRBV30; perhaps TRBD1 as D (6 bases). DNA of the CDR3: TGTGCCTGCCCCTCGACAGGTGACTATGGCTACACCTTC. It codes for CACPSTGDYGYTF.